There are a few counts of the clone carrying this T cell receptor (beta chain). Its specificity is not known. This specimen belongs to a study of blood T cells in healthy people across ages. The use of a sample-barcoded 5' primer and a J-beta primer mix characterized a second PCR of roughly 6 to 12 cycles. From the 5' RACE reads, TCRdb called clonotypes with MiXCR, one entry per CDR3 protein. The sample records around 1.5 million distinct CDR3 sequences, around 36% being singletons. The J segment lost 5 bases and the V segment lost 1 base, leaving 5 bases of the junction unmatched. Looked up from germline, CDR1 is LGHDT and CDR2 is YNNKEL (reference sequence). The CDR3 contains 16 residues. Study-wide results and limits: Greater diversity and more naive CD4+ cells were seen in long-lived donors than in aged donors.

The sample was blood. This receptor was identified in a woman aged 25 to 39 in good health. This chain links TRBV3-1 with TRBJ2-2; 9 bases align to TRBD2. The DNA of the CDR3 is TGTGCCAGCAGCCAAGGAGCGGGAGGAAGAACCGGGGAGCTGTTTTTT. Translating it yields CASSQGAGGRTGELFF.